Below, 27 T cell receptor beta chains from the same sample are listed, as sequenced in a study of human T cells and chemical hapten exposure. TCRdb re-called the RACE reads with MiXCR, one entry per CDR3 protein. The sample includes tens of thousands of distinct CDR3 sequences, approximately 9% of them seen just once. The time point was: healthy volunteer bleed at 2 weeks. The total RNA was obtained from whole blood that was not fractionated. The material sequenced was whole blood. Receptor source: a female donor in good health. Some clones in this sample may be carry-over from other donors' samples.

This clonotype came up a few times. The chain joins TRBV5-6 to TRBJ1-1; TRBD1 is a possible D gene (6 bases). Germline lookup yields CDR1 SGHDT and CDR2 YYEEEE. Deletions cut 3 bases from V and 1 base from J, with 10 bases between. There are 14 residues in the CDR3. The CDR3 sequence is CASSSEGENTEAFF. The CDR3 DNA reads TGTGCCAGCAGCTCTGAGGGGGAGAACACTGAAGCTTTCTTT.

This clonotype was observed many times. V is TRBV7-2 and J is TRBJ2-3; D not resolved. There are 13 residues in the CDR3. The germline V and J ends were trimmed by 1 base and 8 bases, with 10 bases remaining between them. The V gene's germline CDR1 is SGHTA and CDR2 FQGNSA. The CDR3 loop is CASSLVDFPTQYF. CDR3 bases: TGTGCCAGCAGCTTAGTTGACTTTCCTACGCAGTATTTT.

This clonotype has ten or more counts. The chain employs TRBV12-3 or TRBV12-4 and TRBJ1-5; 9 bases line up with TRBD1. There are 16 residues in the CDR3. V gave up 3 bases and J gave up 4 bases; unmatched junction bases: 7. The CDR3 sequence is CASSFHRGRENQPQHF. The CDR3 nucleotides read TGTGCCAGCAGTTTTCACAGGGGGCGCGAAAATCAGCCCCAGCATTTT.

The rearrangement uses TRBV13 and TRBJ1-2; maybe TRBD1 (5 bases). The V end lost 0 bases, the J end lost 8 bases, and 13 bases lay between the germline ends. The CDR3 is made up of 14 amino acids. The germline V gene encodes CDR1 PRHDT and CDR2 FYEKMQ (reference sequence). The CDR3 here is CASSLGDAEGGYTF. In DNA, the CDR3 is TGTGCCAGCAGCTTAGGGGACGCAGAGGGGGGCTACACCTTC.

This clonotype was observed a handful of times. CDR3 amino acids: CSARPRTTSTDTQYF. CDR3 bases: TGCAGTGCTAGGCCAAGGACTACCAGCACAGATACGCAGTATTTT. The V gene is TRBV20-1, the J gene TRBJ2-3; TRBD2 is a possible D gene (6 bases). Germline-derived CDR1 and CDR2 are DFQATT and SNEGSKA (reference sequence). The CDR3 is made up of 15 amino acids. The V and J ends lost 3 bases and 0 bases respectively, with 13 bases between them.

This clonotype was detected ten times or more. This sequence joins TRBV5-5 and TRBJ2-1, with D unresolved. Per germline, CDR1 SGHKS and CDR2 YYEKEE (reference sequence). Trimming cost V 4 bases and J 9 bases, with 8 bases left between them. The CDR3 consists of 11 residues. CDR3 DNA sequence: TGTGCCAGCAGCACAGTACGTGAGCAGTTCTTC. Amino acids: CASSTVREQFF.

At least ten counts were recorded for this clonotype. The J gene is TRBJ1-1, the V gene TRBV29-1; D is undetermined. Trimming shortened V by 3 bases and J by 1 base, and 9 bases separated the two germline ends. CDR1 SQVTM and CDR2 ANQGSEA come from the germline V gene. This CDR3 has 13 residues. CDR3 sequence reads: CSVDWSANTEAFF. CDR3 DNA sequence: TGCAGCGTTGATTGGTCAGCGAACACTGAAGCTTTCTTT.

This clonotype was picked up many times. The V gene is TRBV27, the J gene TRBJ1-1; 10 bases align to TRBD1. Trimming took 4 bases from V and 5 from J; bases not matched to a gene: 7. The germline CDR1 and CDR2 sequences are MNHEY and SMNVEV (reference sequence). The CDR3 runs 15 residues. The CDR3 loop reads CASSSGDRGGTEAFF. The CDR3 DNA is TGTGCCAGCAGTTCCGGGGACAGGGGAGGGACTGAAGCTTTCTTT.

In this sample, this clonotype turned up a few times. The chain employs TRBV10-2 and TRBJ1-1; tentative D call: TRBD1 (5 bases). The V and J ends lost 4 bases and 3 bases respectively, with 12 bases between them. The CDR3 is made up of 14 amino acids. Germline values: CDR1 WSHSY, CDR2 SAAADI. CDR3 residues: CASSGGLMDTEAFF. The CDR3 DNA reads TGCGCCAGCAGTGGGGGGTTAATGGACACTGAAGCTTTCTTT.

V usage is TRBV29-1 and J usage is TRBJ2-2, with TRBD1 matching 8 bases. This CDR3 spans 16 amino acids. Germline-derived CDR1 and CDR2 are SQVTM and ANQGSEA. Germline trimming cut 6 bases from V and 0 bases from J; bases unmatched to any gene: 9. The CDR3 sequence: CSVPYQGAANTGELFF. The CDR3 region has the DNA TGCAGCGTCCCTTATCAGGGGGCGGCGAACACCGGGGAGCTGTTTTTT.

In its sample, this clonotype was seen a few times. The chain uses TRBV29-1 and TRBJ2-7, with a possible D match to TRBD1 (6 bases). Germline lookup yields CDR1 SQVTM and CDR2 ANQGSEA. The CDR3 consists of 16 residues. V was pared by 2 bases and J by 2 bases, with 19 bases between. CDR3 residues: CSVEMFQGLSTYEQYF. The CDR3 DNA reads TGCAGCGTTGAAATGTTCCAGGGGTTATCGACCTACGAGCAGTACTTC.

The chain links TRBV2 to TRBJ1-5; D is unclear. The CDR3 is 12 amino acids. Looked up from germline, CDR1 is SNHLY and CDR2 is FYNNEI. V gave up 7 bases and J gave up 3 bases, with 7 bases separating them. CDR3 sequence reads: CASKQPNQPQHF. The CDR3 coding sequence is TGTGCCAGCAAACAGCCCAATCAGCCCCAGCATTTT.

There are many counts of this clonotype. The CDR3 sequence: CASSYRDSNQPQHF. The CDR3 bases are TGTGCCAGCAGTTACCGGGACAGCAATCAGCCCCAGCATTTT. The chain combines TRBV25-1 with TRBJ1-5, with D possibly TRBD1 on 5 matching bases. The ends were cut back, 5 bases at V and 1 base at J, with 9 bases in the middle. CDR3 length: 14 residues. From germline, CDR1 is MGHDK and CDR2 SYGVNS.

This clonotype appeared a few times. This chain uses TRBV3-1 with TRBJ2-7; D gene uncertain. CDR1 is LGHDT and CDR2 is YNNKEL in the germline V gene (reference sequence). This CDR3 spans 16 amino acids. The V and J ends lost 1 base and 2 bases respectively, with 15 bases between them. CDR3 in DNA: TGTGCCAGCAGCCAAGTTCGGGCAGGAACCGCCTACGAGCAGTACTTC. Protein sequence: CASSQVRAGTAYEQYF.

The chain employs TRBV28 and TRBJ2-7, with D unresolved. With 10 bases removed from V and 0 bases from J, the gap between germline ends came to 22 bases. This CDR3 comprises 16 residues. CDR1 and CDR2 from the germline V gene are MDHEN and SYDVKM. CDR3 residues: CAIMPLVVDFSYEQYF. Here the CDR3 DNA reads TGTGCCATCATGCCGCTCGTAGTAGACTTCTCCTACGAGCAGTACTTC.

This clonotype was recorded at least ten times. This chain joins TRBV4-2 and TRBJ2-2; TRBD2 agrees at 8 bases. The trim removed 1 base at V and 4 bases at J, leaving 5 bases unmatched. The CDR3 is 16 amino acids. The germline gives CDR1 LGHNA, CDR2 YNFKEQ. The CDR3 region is CASSQVAAGVTGELFF. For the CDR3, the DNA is TGTGCCAGCAGCCAAGTGGCAGCGGGAGTCACCGGGGAGCTGTTTTTT.

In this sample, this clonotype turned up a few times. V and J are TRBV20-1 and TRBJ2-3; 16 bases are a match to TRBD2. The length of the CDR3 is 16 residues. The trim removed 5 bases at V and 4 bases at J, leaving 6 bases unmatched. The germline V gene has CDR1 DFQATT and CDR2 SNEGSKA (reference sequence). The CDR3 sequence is CSAAGTSGRASDTQYF. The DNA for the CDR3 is TGCAGTGCTGCCGGGACTAGCGGGAGGGCCTCAGATACGCAGTATTTT.

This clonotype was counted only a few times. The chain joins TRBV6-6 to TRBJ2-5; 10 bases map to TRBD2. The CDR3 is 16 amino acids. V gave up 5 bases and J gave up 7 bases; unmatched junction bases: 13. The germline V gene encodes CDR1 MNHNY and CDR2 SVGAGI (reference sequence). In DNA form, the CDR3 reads TGTGCCAGCAGTCCGTCGGTTAGCGGGAGGACCACGACCCAGTACTTC. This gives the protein CASSPSVSGRTTTQYF.

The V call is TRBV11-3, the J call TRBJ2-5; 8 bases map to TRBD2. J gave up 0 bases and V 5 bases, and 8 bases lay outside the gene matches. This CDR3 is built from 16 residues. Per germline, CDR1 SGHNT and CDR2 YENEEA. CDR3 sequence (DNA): TGTGCCAGCAGCCCCGGGGGGGGAAATGACCAAGAGACCCAGTACTTC. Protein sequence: CASSPGGGNDQETQYF.

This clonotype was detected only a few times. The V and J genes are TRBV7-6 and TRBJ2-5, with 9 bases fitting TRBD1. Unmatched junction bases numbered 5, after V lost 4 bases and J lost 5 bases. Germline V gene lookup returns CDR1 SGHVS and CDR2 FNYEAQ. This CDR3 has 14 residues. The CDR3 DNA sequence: TGTGCCAGCAGCTCCGGACAGGGGTTGGAGACCCAGTACTTC. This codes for CASSSGQGLETQYF.

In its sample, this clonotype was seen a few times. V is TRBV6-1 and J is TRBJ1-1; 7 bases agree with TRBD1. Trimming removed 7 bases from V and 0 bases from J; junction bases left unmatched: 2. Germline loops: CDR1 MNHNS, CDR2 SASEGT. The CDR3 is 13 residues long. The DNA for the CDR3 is TGTGCCAGCACGGGACAGATGAACACTGAAGCTTTCTTT. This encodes CASTGQMNTEAFF.

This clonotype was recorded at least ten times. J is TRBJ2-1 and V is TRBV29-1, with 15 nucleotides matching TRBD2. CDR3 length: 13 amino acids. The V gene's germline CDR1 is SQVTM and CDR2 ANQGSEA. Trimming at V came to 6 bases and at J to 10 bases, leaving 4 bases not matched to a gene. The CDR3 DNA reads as TGCAGCGTAAGGACTAGCGGGAGGGGGGAGCAGTTCTTC. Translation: CSVRTSGRGEQFF.

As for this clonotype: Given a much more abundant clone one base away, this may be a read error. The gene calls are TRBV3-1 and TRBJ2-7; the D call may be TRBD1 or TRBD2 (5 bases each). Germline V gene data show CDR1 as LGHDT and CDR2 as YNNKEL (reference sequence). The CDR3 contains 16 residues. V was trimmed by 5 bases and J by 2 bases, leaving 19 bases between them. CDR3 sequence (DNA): TGTGCCAGCAGCAAAGCCTCCGGGACCCCAGCCTACGAGCAGTACTTC. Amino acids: CASSKASGTPAYEQYF.

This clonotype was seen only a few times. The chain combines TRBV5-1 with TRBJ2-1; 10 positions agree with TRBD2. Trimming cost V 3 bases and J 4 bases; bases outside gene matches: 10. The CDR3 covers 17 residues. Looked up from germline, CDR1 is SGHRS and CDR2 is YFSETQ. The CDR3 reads CASSYPAGGPLYNEQFF. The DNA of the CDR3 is TGCGCCAGCAGCTACCCAGCGGGAGGGCCTCTTTACAATGAGCAGTTCTTC.

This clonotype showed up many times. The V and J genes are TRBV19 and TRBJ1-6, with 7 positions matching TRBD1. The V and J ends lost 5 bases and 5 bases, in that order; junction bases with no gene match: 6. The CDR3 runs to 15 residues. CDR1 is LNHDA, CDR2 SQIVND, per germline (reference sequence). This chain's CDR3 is CASSPRDSNNSPLHF. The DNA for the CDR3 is TGTGCCAGTAGTCCCCGGGACAGCAATAATTCACCCCTCCACTTT.

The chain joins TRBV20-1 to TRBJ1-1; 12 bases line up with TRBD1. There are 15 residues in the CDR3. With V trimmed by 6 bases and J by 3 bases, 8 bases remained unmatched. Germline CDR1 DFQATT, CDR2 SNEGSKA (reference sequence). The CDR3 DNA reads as TGCAGTGCCCTCGGGACAGGGGGCAAGGACACTGAAGCTTTCTTT. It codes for CSALGTGGKDTEAFF.

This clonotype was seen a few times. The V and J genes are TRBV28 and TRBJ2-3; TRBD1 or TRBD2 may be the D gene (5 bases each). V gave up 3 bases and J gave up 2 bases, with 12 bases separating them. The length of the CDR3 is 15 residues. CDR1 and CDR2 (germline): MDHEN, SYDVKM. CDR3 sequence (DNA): TGTGCCAGCAGTTTTGGGGGTCCGCTCACAGATACGCAGTATTTT. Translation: CASSFGGPLTDTQYF.